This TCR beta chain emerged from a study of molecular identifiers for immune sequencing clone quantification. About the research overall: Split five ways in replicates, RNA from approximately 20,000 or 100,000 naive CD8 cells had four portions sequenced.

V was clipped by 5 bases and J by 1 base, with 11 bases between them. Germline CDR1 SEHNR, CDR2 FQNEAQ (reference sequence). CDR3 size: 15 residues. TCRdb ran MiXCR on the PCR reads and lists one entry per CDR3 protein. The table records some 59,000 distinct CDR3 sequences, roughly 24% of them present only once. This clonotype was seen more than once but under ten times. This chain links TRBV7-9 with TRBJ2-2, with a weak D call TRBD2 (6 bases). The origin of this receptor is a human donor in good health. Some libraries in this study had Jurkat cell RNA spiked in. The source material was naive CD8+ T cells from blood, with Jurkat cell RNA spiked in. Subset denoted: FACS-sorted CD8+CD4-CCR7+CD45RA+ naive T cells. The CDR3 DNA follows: TGTGCCAGCAGCCGAGCGGGCCTGAACACCGGGGAGCTGTTTTTT. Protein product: CASSRAGLNTGELFF.